This T cell receptor (beta chain) emerged from a study of T cell responses to AZD1222 COVID-19 vaccine. V was pared by 6 bases and J by 2 bases, with 14 bases of the junction left unmatched. The CDR3 has 17 amino acids. Germline V gives CDR1 SGHRS, CDR2 YFSETQ. Study conclusions and caveats: Among those given AZD1222, only six or seven were seropositive at baseline. It should be noted that donors were predominantly white British and more often female, and clonal diversity was possibly underestimated.

Assay used: immunoSEQ multiplex PCR; TCRdb lists only in-frame clones, some missing. The data show over 150,000 clones, roughly 94% seen once. With regard to this clone: What it binds is not known.

The sequencing used peripheral blood, collected on day 0 of MenACWY control vaccination. The clonotype was recovered from an adult in good health. V usage is TRBV5-1 and J usage is TRBJ2-5; 9 nucleotides align to TRBD2. This chain's CDR3 is CASKPGAGGGVQETQYF. The CDR3 coding sequence is TGCGCCAGCAAACCTGGAGCGGGAGGTGGGGTACAAGAGACCCAGTACTTC.